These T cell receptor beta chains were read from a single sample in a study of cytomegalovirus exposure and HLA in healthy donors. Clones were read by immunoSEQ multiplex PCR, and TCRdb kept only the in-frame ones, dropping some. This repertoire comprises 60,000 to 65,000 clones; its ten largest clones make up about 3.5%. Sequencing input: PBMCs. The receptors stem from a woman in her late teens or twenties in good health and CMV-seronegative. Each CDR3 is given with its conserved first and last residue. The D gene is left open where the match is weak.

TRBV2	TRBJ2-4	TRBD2	TGTGCCAGCAGCCGTAGCGGGAGAGGGACCAAAAACATTCAGTACTTC	CASSRSGRGTKNIQYF
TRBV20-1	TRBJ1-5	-	TGCAGTGCTAGAACAGGGTGGACCCAGCATTTT	CSARTGWTQHF
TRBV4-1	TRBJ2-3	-	TGCGCCAGCAGCCAAGTAGGAGGCACAGATACGCAGTATTTT	CASSQVGGTDTQYF
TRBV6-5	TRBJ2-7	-	TGTGCCAGCAGCCCCGGAGGGGAGCAGTACTTC	CASSPGGEQYF
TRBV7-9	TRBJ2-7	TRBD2	TGTGCCAGCAGCACCCAGACTAGCGGGAGGGCCCCGGGCTCCTACGAGCAGTACTTC	CASSTQTSGRAPGSYEQYF
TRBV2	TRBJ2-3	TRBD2	TGTGCCAGCACCCGACTAGCGGGGGGGCCCGGGACAGATACGCAGTATTTT	CASTRLAGGPGTDTQYF
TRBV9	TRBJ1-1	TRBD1	TGTGCCAGCAGCGTGTCCGGGACAGGGGGTACTGAAGCTTTCTTT	CASSVSGTGGTEAFF
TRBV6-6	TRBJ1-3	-	TGTGCCAGCAGTTCGGGGTCTGCTGGAAACACCATATATTTT	CASSSGSAGNTIYF
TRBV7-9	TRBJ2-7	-	TGTGCCAGCAGCAGCGTATTGGGCGGGTCCTTCTACGAGCAGTACTTC	CASSSVLGGSFYEQYF
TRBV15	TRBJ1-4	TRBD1	TGTGCCACCAGCAGAGCGGGACAGCTGTATGAAAAACTGTTTTTT	CATSRAGQLYEKLFF
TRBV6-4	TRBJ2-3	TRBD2	TGTGCCAGCAGTGACAGGGCGGGAGGGACAGATACGCAGTATTTT	CASSDRAGGTDTQYF
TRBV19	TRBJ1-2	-	TGTGCCAGTAGTAAGTCCGACAGGATGAACTATGGCTACACCTTC	CASSKSDRMNYGYTF
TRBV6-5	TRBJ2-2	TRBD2	TGTGCCAGCAGAGCGACGGGAGGTTACACCGGGGAGCTGTTTTTT	CASRATGGYTGELFF
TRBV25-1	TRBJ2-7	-	TGTGCCAGCAGTGAAGGGGGGACCTCCTACGAGCAGTACTTC	CASSEGGTSYEQYF
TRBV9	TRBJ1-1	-	TGTGCCAGCAGCGTAGATGGGACGGGGGGCACTGAAGCTTTCTTT	CASSVDGTGGTEAFF
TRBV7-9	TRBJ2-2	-	TGTGCCAGCAGTCCTCTTTACCTTCCGGGCACCGGGGAGCTGTTTTTT	CASSPLYLPGTGELFF
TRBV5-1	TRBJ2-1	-	TGCGCCAGCAGCGGATCAGGCTATGAGCAGTTCTTC	CASSGSGYEQFF
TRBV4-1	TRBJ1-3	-	TGCGCCAGCAGCCAAGATAGCCGGGGGGATCTCTCTGGAAACACCATATATTTT	CASSQDSRGDLSGNTIYF
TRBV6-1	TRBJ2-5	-	TGTGCCAGCATCAATAGCAGGGGGGCACAAGAGACCCAGTACTTC	CASINSRGAQETQYF
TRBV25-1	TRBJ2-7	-	TGTGCCAGCAGTGAACCAATCCAAATCGGTGGGGGCCGCGAGCAGTACTTC	CASSEPIQIGGGREQYF
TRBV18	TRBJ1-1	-	TGTGCCAGCTCACCGCAGACAGTATCGAGCACTGAAGCTTTCTTT	CASSPQTVSSTEAFF
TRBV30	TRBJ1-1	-	TGTGCCTGGAGCGTACAGGGAAGGATGAACACTGAAGCTTTCTTT	CAWSVQGRMNTEAFF
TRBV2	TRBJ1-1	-	TGTGCCAGCCAGAACGCAGAAAACACTGAAGCTTTCTTT	CASQNAENTEAFF
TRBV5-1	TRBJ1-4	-	TGCGCCAGCAGCTTGGCCCGACAGGCAACTAATGAAAAACTGTTTTTT	CASSLARQATNEKLFF
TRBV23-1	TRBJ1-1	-	TGCGCCAGCATTAGTTCACGGAACACTGAAGCTTTCTTT	CASISSRNTEAFF
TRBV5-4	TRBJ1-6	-	TGTGCCAGCAGCTTGGGAGGAGGACAGATTTCACCCCTCCACTTT	CASSLGGGQISPLHF
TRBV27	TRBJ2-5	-	TGTGCCAGCAGTTTTAGAACAGACCGACAAGAGACCCAGTACTTC	CASSFRTDRQETQYF
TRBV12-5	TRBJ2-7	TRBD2	TGTGCTAGTGGTTTCGCCCCTGTCCTTGGCGGGGGGAGTTACGAGCAGTACTTC	CASGFAPVLGGGSYEQYF
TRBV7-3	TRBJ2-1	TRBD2	TGTGCCAGCAGCTTAGGGACTAGCGGTTACAATGAGCAGTTCTTC	CASSLGTSGYNEQFF
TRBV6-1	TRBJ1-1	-	TGTGCCAGCAGTTCCAGTATGAACACTGAAGCTTTCTTT	CASSSSMNTEAFF
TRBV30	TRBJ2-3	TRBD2	TGTGCCTGGAATTTGGCGGGAGGGGATACGCAGTATTTT	CAWNLAGGDTQYF
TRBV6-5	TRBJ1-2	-	TGTGCCAGCAGTTACTCGAGGACTCTTAACTATGGCTACACCTTC	CASSYSRTLNYGYTF
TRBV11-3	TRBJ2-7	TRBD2	TGTGCCAGCAGGGTAGCGGGAGGCATCCCCTACGAGCAGTACTTC	CASRVAGGIPYEQYF
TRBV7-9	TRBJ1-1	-	TGTGCCAGCAGGAGTGAGGGCAGGGGTGGTGAAGCTTTCTTT	CASRSEGRGGEAFF
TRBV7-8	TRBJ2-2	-	TGTGCCAGCAGCTTAGGGCTGCTGAACACCGGGGAGCTGTTTTTT	CASSLGLLNTGELFF
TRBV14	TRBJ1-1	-	TGTGCCAGCAGCCAAGATCTGGGGGGGAGAGGAGCTTTCTTT	CASSQDLGGRGAFF
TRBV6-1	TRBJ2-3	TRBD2	TGTGCCAGCACAACGGGAGGGCACACAGATACGCAGTATTTT	CASTTGGHTDTQYF
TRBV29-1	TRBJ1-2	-	TGCAGCGTGACAGCCCTTAACTATGGCTACACCTTC	CSVTALNYGYTF
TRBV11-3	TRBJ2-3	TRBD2	TGTGCCAGCAGCTTAACAATGGCTAGCGGGAGAAGGTCTCCAGATACGCAGTATTTT	CASSLTMASGRRSPDTQYF
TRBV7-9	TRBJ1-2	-	TGTGCCAGCAGCTCCTACCGTTTTGGCTATGGCTACACCTTC	CASSSYRFGYGYTF
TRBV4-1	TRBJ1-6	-	TGCGCCAGCAGCCAAGGAGTGTGGCCCCTCCACTTT	CASSQGVWPLHF
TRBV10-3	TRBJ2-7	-	TGTGCCATCAGTATAGGGGGTGGCGAGCAGTACTTC	CAISIGGGEQYF